The 2 T cell receptor beta chains below were found in one sample sequenced in a study of cytomegalovirus exposure and HLA in healthy donors. With 60 Vbeta and 13 Jbeta primers, the PCR was carried out. The method was immunoSEQ multiplex PCR; TCRdb's version includes in-frame clones alone and lacks a portion of them. Of some 190,000 clones listed, roughly four fifths were seen once; the top ten hold 1.5% to 2%. The sample taken for sequencing was PBMCs. These receptors all stem from a man younger than 35 in good health and CMV-seronegative.

The J gene is TRBJ2-7, the V gene TRBV5-6, with D possibly being TRBD1 (5 bases). Trimming left V 0 bases short and J 2 bases short, with 9 bases between. This CDR3 region has 14 residues. The germline V gene encodes CDR1 SGHDT and CDR2 YYEEEE. CDR3: CASSLGGRTYEQYF. The CDR3 nucleotides are TGTGCCAGCAGCTTGGGGGGCAGGACCTACGAGCAGTACTTC.

The V call is TRBV7-2, the J call TRBJ1-2; D gene uncertain. Germline CDR1 is SGHTA and CDR2 is FQGNSA. V lost 1 base, J lost 5 bases, and 17 bases lay in between. The CDR3 has 16 residues. Written as DNA, the CDR3 is TGTGCCAGCAGCTTAGAGCGGCCCCCTAGGAGGTATGGCTACACCTTC. This codes for CASSLERPPRRYGYTF.